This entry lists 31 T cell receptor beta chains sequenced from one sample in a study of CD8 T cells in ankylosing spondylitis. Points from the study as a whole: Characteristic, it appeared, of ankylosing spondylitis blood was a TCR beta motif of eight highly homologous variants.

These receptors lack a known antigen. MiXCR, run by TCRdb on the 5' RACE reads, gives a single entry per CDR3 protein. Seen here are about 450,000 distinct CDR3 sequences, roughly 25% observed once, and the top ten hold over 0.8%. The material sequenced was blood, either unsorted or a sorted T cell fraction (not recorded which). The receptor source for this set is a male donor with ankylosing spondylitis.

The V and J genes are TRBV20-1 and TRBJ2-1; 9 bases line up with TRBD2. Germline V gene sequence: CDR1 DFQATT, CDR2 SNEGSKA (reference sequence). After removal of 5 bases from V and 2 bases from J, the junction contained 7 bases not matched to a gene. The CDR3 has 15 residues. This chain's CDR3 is CSAPSGRRAYNEQFF. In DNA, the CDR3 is TGCAGTGCTCCAAGCGGGAGGAGGGCCTACAATGAGCAGTTCTTC.

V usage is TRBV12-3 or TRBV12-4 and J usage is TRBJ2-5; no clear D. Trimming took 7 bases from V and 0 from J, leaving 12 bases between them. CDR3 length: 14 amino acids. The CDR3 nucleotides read TGTGCCAGCACCCCCGGCGGCCACCAAGAGACCCAGTACTTC. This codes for CASTPGGHQETQYF.

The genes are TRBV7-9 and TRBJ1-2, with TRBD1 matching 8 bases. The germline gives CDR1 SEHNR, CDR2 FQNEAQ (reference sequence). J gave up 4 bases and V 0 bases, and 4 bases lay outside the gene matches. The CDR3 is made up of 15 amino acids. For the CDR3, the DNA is TGTGCCAGCAGCTTAGCGGACAGGGAGGCCTATGGCTACACCTTC. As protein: CASSLADREAYGYTF.

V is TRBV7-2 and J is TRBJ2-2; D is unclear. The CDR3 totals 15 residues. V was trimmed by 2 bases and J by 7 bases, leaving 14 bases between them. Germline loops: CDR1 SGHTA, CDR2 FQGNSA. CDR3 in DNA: TGTGCCAGCAGCTTAATCGCCTTCCGTGGCGGGGAGCTGTTTTTT. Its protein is CASSLIAFRGGELFF.

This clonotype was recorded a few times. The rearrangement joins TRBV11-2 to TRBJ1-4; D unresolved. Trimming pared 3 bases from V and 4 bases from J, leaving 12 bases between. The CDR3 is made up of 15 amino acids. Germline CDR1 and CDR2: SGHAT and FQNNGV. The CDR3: CASSFGSAGNEKLFF. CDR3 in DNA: TGTGCCAGCAGCTTTGGCAGCGCTGGTAATGAAAAACTGTTTTTT.

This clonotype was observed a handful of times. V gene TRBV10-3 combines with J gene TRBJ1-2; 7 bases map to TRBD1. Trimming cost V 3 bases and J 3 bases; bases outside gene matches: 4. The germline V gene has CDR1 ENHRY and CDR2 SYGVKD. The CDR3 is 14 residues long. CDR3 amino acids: CAISDPDRYYGYTF. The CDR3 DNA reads TGTGCCATCAGTGACCCGGACAGGTACTATGGCTACACCTTC.

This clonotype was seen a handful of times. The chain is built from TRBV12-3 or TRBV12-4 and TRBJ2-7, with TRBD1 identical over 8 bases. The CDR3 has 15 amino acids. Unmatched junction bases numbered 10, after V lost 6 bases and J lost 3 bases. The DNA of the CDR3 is TGTGCCAGCAGGATCGACAGGGGACTTTACTACGAGCAGTACTTC. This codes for CASRIDRGLYYEQYF.

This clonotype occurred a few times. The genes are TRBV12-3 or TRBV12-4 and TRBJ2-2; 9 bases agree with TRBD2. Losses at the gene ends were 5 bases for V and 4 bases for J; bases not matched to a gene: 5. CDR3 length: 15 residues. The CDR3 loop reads CASSISGSRTGELFF. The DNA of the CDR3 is TGTGCCAGCAGTATTAGCGGGAGTCGCACCGGGGAGCTGTTTTTT.

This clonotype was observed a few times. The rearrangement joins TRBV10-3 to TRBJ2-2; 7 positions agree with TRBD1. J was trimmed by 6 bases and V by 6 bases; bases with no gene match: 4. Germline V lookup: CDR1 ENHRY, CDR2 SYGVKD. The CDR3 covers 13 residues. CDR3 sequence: CAISTGESGELFF. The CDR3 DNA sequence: TGTGCCATCAGCACAGGGGAATCCGGGGAGCTGTTTTTT.

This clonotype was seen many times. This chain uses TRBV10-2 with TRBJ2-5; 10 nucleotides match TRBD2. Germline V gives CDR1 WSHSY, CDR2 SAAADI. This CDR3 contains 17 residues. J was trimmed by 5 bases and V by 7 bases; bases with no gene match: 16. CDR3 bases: TGCGCCAGCAAACTTCCTAGCGGGAGCTCGGGGGGGGAGACCCAGTACTTC. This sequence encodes CASKLPSGSSGGETQYF.

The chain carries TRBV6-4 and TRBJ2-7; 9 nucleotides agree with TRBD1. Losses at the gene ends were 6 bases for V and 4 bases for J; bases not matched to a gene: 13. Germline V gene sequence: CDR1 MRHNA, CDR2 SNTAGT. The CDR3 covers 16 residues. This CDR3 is CASRDTSDRGLYEQYV. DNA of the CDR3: TGTGCCAGCAGGGACACATCGGACAGGGGCCTATACGAGCAGTACGTC.

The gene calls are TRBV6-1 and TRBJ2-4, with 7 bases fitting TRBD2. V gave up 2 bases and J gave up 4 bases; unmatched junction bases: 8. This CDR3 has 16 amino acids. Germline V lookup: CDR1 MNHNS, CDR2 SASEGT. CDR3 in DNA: TGTGCCAGCAGTGAATTGGCTGGCGGGAGTAAAAACATTCAGTACTTC. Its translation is CASSELAGGSKNIQYF.

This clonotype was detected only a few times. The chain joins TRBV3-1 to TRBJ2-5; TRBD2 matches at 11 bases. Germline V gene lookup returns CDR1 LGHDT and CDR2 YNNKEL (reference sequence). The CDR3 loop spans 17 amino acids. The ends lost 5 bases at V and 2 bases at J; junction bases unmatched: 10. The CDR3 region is CASSIRTGTSGQETQYF. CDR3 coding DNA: TGTGCCAGCAGCATTCGCACCGGGACTAGCGGACAAGAGACCCAGTACTTC.

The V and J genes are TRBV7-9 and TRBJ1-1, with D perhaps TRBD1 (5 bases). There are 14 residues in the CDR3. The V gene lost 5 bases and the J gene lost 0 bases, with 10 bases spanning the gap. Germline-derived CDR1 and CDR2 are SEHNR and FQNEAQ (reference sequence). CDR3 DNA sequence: TGTGCCAGCAGCACCCCAGGGTTGAACACTGAAGCTTTCTTT. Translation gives CASSTPGLNTEAFF.

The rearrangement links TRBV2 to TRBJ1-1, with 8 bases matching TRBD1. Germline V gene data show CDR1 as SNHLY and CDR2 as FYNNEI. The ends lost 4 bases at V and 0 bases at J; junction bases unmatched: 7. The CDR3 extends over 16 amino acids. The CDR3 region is CASSVGRGRMNTEAFF. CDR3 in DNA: TGTGCCAGCAGTGTGGGCAGGGGGCGGATGAACACTGAAGCTTTCTTT.

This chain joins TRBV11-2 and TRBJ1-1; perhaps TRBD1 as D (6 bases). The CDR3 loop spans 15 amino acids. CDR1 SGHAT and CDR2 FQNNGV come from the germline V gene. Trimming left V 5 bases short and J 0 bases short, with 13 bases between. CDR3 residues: CASSHRVGLNTEAFF. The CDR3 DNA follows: TGTGCCAGCAGCCACAGGGTCGGACTGAACACTGAAGCTTTCTTT.

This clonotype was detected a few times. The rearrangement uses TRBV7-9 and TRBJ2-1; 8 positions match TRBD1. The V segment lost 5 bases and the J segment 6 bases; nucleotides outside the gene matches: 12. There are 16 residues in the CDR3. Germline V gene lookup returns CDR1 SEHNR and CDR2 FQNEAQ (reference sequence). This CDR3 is CASSRSRQGQTNEQFF. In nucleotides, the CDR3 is TGTGCCAGCAGCCGTTCGAGACAGGGGCAGACCAATGAGCAGTTCTTC.

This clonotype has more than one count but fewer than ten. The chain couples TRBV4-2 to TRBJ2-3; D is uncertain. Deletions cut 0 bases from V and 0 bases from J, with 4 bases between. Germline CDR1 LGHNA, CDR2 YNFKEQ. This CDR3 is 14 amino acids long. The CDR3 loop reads CASSQELSTDTQYF. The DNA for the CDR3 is TGTGCCAGCAGCCAAGAGCTAAGCACAGATACGCAGTATTTT.

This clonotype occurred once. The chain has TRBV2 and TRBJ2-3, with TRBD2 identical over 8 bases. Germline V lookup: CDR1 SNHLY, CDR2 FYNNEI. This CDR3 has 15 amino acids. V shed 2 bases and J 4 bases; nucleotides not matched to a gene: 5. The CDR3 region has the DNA TGTGCCAGCAGTGAATCCGGGAGGGCTCCAGATACGCAGTATTTT. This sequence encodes CASSESGRAPDTQYF.

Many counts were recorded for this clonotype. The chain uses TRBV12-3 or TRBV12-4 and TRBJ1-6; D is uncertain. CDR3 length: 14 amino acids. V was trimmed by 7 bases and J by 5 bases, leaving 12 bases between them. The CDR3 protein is CASTPGSHNSPLHF. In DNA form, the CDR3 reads TGTGCCAGCACCCCCGGGAGCCATAATTCACCCCTCCACTTT.

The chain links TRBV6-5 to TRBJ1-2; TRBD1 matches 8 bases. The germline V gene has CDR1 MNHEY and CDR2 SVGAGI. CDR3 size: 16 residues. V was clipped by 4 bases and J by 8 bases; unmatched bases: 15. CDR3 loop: CASSSNRQGRTGGYTF. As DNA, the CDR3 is TGTGCCAGCAGTTCTAACCGACAGGGGAGGACGGGCGGCTACACCTTC.

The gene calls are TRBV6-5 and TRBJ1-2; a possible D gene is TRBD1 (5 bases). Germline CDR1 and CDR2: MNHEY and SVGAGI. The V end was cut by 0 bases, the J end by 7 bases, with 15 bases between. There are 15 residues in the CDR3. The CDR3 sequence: CASSYSTQGFGGYTF. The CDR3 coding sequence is TGTGCCAGCAGTTACTCGACTCAGGGTTTCGGTGGCTACACCTTC.

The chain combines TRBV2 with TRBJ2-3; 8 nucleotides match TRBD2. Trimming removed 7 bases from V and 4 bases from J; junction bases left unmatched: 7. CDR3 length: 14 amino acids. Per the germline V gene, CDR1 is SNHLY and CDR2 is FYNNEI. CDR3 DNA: TGTGCCAGCAAGGCGGGTAGCGGGGCAGATACGCAGTATTTT. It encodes CASKAGSGADTQYF. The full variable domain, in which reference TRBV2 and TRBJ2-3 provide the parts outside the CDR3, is EPEVTQTPSHQVTQMGQEVILRCVPISNHLYFYWYRQILGQKVEFLVSFYNNEISEKSEIFDDQFSVERPDGSNFTLKIRSTKLEDSAMYFCASKAGSGADTQYFGPGTRLTVL.

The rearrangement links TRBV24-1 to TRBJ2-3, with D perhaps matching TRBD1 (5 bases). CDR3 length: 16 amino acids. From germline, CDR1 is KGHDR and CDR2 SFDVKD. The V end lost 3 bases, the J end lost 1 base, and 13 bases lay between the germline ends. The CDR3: CATSDPGSKGTDTQYF. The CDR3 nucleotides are TGTGCCACCAGTGATCCAGGGTCTAAGGGCACAGATACGCAGTATTTT.

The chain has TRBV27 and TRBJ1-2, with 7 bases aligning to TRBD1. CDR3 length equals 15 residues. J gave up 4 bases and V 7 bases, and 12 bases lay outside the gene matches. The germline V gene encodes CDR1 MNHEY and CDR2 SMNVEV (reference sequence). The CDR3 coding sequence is TGTGCCAGCAAACCGGGACCCCAGGGGGTCTATGGCTACACCTTC. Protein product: CASKPGPQGVYGYTF.

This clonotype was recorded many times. The CDR3, as DNA: TGCGCCAGCGGCCTGGGGGGTGGTAGTAGCACTGAAGCTTTCTTT. Protein: CASGLGGGSSTEAFF. V is TRBV5-1 and J is TRBJ1-1; possibly TRBD1 for D (5 bases). Trimming pared 7 bases from V and 4 bases from J, leaving 20 bases between. The CDR3 is 15 residues long. From germline, CDR1 is SGHRS and CDR2 YFSETQ.

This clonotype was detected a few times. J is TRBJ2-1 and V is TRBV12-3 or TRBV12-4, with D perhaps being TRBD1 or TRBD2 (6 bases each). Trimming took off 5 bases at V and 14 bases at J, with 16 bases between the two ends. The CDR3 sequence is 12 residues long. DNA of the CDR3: TGTGCCAGCAGTGGCCCCGGGGGCCCAGAGTTCTTC. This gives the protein CASSGPGGPEFF.

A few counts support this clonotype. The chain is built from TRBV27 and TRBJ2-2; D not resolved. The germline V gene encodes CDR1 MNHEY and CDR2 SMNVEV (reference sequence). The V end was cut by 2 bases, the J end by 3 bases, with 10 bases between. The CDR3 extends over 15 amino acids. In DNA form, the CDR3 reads TGTGCCAGCAGTTTAAACCCGGCCTACACCGGGGAGCTGTTTTTT. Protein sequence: CASSLNPAYTGELFF.

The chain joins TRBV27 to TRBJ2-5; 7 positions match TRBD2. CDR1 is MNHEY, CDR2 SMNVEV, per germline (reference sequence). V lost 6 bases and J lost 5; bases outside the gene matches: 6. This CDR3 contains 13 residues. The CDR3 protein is CASRWMGGETQYF. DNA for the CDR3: TGTGCCAGCAGATGGATGGGGGGGGAGACCCAGTACTTC.

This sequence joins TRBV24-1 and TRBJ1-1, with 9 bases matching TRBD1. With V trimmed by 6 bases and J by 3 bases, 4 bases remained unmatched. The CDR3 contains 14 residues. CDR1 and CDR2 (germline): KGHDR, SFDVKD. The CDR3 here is CATSTNRGHTEAFF. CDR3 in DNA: TGTGCCACCAGTACGAACAGGGGGCACACTGAAGCTTTCTTT.

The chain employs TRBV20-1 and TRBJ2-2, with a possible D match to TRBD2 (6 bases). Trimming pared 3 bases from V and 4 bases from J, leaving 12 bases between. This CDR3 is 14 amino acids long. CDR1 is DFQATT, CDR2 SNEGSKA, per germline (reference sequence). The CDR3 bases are TGCAGTGCTAGCGGGAGTACGGGCACCGGGGAGCTGTTTTTT. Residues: CSASGSTGTGELFF.